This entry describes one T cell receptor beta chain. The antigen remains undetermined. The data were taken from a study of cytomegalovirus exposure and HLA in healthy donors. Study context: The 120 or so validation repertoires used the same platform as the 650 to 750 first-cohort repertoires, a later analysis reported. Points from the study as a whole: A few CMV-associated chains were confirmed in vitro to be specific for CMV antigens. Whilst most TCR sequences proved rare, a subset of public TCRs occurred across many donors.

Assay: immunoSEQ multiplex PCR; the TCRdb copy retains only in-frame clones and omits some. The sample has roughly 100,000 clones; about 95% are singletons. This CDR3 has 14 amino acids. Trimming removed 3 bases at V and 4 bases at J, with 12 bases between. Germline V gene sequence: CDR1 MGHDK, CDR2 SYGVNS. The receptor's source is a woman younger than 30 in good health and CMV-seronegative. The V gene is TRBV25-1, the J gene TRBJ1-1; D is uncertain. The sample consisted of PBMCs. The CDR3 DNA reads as TGTGCCAGCAGTGAGTATGGAAGGAGCACTGAAGCTTTCTTT. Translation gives CASSEYGRSTEAFF. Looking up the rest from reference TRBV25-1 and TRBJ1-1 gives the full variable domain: EADIYQTPRYLVIGTGKKITLECSQTMGHDKMYWYQQDPGMELHLIHYSYGVNSTEKGDLSSESTVSRIRTEHFPLTLESARPSHTSQYLCASSEYGRSTEAFFGQGTRLTVV.